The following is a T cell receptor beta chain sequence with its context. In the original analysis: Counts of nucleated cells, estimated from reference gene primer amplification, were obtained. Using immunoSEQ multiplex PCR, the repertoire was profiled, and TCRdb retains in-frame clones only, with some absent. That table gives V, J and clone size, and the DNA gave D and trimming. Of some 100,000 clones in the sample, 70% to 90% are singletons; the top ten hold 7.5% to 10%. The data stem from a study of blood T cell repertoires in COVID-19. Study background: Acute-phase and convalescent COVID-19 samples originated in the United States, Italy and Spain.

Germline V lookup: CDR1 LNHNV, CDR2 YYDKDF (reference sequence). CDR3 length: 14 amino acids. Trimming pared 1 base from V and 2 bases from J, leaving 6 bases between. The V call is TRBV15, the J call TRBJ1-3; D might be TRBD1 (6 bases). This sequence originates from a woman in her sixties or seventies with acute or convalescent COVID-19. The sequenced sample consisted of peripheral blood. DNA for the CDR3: TGTGCCACCAGCAGAGGGGACACTGGAAACACCATATATTTT. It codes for CATSRGDTGNTIYF.